These T cell receptor beta chains were read from a single sample in a study of blood T cells in healthy people across ages. TCRdb called the 5' RACE reads again in MiXCR, with one record for every CDR3 protein. In the table there are hundreds of thousands of distinct CDR3 sequences, less than 25% of which are singletons. These sequences were also reported in another study, on T cells of mothers and their children.

Sequenced input: blood. All receptors come from a boy between 10 and 17 years old in good health. CDR3s include the opening cysteine and the closing phenylalanine or tryptophan. The D gene is left open where the match is weak. Part of the rows lack a size; the others show once, few, many or a class for expanded clones.

J: TRBJ2-5; V: TRBV4-1; size: few; D: TRBD1; DNA: TGCGCCAGCAGCCAAGTTGACAGGGGGCGAGAGACCCAGTACTTC; CDR3: CASSQVDRGRETQYF
J: TRBJ2-7; V: TRBV5-1; size: few; D: .; DNA: TGCGCCAGCAGCTTGGGACATTCGAATGTCGGCGAGCAGTACTTC; CDR3: CASSLGHSNVGEQYF
J: TRBJ2-7; V: TRBV7-9; size: few; D: .; DNA: TGTGCCAGCAGCTCAGAGGTCGCGGGGGAGCAGTACTTC; CDR3: CASSSEVAGEQYF
J: TRBJ2-1; V: TRBV28; size: .; D: TRBD2; DNA: TGTGCCAGCAGTTTAGCGGGAGAGGGTAATGAGCAGTTCTTC; CDR3: CASSLAGEGNEQFF
J: TRBJ1-1; V: TRBV14; size: .; D: .; DNA: TGTGCCAGCAGCCAATCTAGGCAGGGCGAAGCTTTCTTT; CDR3: CASSQSRQGEAFF
J: TRBJ1-1; V: TRBV5-4; size: few; D: .; DNA: TGTGCCAGCAGCTTGGAGGTTCAGGGTCCGAACGGCACTGAAGCTTTCTTT; CDR3: CASSLEVQGPNGTEAFF
J: TRBJ2-7; V: TRBV4-3; size: .; D: .; DNA: TGCGCCAGCAGCCAAGGGACTCAGTCGGGGGAGCAGTACTTC; CDR3: CASSQGTQSGEQYF
J: TRBJ1-2; V: TRBV5-1; size: .; D: .; DNA: TGCGCCAGCAGAACGAGGACAGTCGCTCACTATGGCTACACCTTC; CDR3: CASRTRTVAHYGYTF
J: TRBJ2-1; V: TRBV20-1; size: .; D: .; DNA: TGCAGTGCCCTGTTAATAAGGTCCTACAATGAGCAGTTCTTC; CDR3: CSALLIRSYNEQFF
J: TRBJ2-5; V: TRBV4-1; size: few; D: TRBD2; DNA: TGCGCCAGCAGCCTACCACTAGCGGGAGTTGGGGAGACCCAGTACTTC; CDR3: CASSLPLAGVGETQYF
J: TRBJ2-3; V: TRBV19; size: few; D: .; DNA: TGTGCCAGTAGTCCTCGGGCCAGGGCTAGCACAGATACGCAGTATTTT; CDR3: CASSPRARASTDTQYF
J: TRBJ2-7; V: TRBV20-1; size: .; D: TRBD2; DNA: TGCAGTGCTAGTGGGCTAGCGGGAGTCCTCTCCTACGAGCAGTACTTC; CDR3: CSASGLAGVLSYEQYF
J: TRBJ2-1; V: TRBV24-1; size: .; D: TRBD2; DNA: TGTGCCACCAGTGCCCTGTGGGACTATCACAATGAGCAGTTCTTC; CDR3: CATSALWDYHNEQFF
J: TRBJ2-7; V: TRBV7-2; size: few; D: TRBD2; DNA: TGTGCCAGCAGTGGACTAGACCTCGCCTACGAGCAGTACTTC; CDR3: CASSGLDLAYEQYF
J: TRBJ1-1; V: TRBV5-1; size: few; D: .; DNA: TGCGCCAGCAGCCCATTAACAGGGATCATAGGCACTGAAGCTTTCTTT; CDR3: CASSPLTGIIGTEAFF
J: TRBJ1-2; V: TRBV5-6; size: .; D: .; DNA: TGTGCCAGCCGCCCTTTGGGGGGGAACGGCTACACCTTC; CDR3: CASRPLGGNGYTF
J: TRBJ2-3; V: TRBV20-1; size: .; D: .; DNA: TGCAGTGCTAGAGATGTCCGTTTGTCAGATACGCAGTATTTT; CDR3: CSARDVRLSDTQYF
J: TRBJ2-2; V: TRBV5-1; size: .; D: .; DNA: TGCGCCAGCAGCCAAGGGACAACCGCGAACACCGGGGAGCTGTTTTTT; CDR3: CASSQGTTANTGELFF
J: TRBJ2-3; V: TRBV20-1; size: .; D: .; DNA: TGCAGTGCTAGAGATCGGGTTACTAGCACAGATACGCAGTATTTT; CDR3: CSARDRVTSTDTQYF
J: TRBJ2-5; V: TRBV29-1; size: many; D: TRBD1; DNA: TGCAGCGTTGAAGATCTCGACAGGGGTTCGTACCAAGAGACCCAGTACTTC; CDR3: CSVEDLDRGSYQETQYF
J: TRBJ2-1; V: TRBV20-1; size: few; D: TRBD2; DNA: TGCAGTGGCATGCCGGGACTAGCCTACAATGAGCAGTTCTTC; CDR3: CSGMPGLAYNEQFF
J: TRBJ2-4; V: TRBV15; size: .; D: .; DNA: TGTGCCACCAGCGTCGCCCCAAAGGGAAACATTCAGTACTTC; CDR3: CATSVAPKGNIQYF
J: TRBJ1-1; V: TRBV4-1; size: .; D: TRBD1; DNA: TGCGCCAGCAGCCAGTGGGACAGGGACACTGAAGCTTTCTTT; CDR3: CASSQWDRDTEAFF
J: TRBJ2-5; V: TRBV25-1; size: .; D: .; DNA: TGTGCCAGCAGTGATATTGGCGGTGAGACCCAGTACTTC; CDR3: CASSDIGGETQYF
J: TRBJ1-5; V: TRBV19; size: .; D: .; DNA: TGTGCCAGTAGTATTAAGACAGCCAATCAGCCCCAGCATTTT; CDR3: CASSIKTANQPQHF
J: TRBJ2-3; V: TRBV5-1; size: few; D: .; DNA: TGCGCCAGCAGCTTGGAAGGGTATACGCAGTATTTT; CDR3: CASSLEGYTQYF
J: TRBJ2-5; V: TRBV30; size: .; D: .; DNA: TGTGCCCGTCAGGGAGGGGGAATGGAGACCCAGTACTTC; CDR3: CARQGGGMETQYF
J: TRBJ2-4; V: TRBV5-1; size: few; D: .; DNA: TGCGCCAGCAGCTTGGGAGGGAGAGAGGCCAAAAACATTCAGTACTTC; CDR3: CASSLGGREAKNIQYF
J: TRBJ2-7; V: TRBV7-2; size: many; D: TRBD2; DNA: TGTGCCAGCAGCTTAGAACTAGCGGGGAACTACGAGCAGTACTTC; CDR3: CASSLELAGNYEQYF
J: TRBJ1-2; V: TRBV20-1; size: few; D: .; DNA: TGCAGTGCTAGAGATGGGGGACCGGAGGGCTACACCTTC; CDR3: CSARDGGPEGYTF